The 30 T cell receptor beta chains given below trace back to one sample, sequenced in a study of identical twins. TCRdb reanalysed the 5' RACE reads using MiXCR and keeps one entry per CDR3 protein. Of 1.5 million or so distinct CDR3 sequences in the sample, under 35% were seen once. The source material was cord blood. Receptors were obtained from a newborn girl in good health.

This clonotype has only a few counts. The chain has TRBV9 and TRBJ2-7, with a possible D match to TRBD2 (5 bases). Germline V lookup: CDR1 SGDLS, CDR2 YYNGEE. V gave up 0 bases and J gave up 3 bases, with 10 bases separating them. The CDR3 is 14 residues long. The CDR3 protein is CASSVASLGYEQYF. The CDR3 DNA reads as TGTGCCAGCAGCGTAGCTAGCTTAGGCTACGAGCAGTACTTC.

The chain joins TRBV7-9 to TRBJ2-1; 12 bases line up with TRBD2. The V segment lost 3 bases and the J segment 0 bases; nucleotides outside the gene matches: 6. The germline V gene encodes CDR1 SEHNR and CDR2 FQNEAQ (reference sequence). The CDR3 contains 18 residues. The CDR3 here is CASSFRSSGGASYNEQFF. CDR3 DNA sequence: TGTGCCAGCAGCTTCCGATCTAGCGGGGGGGCCTCCTACAATGAGCAGTTCTTC.

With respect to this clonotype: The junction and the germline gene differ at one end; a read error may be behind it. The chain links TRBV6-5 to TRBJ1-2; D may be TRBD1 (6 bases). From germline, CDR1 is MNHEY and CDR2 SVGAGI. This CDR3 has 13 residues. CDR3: CASRTDRVNGYIF. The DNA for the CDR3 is TGTGCCAGCAGAACGGACAGAGTCAATGGCTACATCTTC.

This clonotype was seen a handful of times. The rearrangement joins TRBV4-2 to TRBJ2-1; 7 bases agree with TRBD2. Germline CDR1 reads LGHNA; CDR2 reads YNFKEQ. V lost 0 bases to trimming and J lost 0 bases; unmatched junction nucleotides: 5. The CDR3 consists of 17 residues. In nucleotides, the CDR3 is TGTGCCAGCAGCCAAGATCGTGGACTAGGCTCCTACAATGAGCAGTTCTTC. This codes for CASSQDRGLGSYNEQFF.

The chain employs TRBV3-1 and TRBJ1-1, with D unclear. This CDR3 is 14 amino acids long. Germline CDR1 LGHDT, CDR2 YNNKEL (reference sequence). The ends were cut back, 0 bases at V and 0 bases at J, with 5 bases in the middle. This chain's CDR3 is CASSQDSLNTEAFF. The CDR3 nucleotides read TGTGCCAGCAGCCAAGACAGTTTGAACACTGAAGCTTTCTTT.

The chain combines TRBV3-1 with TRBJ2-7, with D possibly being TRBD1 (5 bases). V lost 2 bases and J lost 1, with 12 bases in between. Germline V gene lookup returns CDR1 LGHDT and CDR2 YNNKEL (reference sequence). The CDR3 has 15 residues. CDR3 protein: CASSQFVGVSYEQYF. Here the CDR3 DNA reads TGTGCCAGCAGCCAATTCGTAGGGGTTTCCTACGAGCAGTACTTC.

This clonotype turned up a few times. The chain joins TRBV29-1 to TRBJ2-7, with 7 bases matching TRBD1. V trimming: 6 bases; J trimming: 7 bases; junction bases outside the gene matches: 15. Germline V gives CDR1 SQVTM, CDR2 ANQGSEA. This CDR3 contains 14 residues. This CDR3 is CSVGTSTGAGEQYF. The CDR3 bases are TGCAGCGTCGGAACCTCTACAGGGGCTGGGGAGCAGTACTTC.

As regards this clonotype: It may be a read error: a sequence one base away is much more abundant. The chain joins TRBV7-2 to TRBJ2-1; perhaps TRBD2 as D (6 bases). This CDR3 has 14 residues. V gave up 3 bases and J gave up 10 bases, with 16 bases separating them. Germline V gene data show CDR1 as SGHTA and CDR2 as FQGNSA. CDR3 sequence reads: CASSLSGLIYEQFF. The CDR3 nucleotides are TGTGCCAGCAGCTTGAGTGGACTAATTTACGAGCAGTTCTTC.

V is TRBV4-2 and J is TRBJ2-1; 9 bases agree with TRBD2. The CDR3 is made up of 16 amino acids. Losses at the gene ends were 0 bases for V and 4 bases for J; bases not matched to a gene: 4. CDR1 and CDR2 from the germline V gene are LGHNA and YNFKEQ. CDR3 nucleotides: TGTGCCAGCAGCCAAGATAAAGCGGGAGGTTACAATGAGCAGTTCTTC. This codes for CASSQDKAGGYNEQFF.

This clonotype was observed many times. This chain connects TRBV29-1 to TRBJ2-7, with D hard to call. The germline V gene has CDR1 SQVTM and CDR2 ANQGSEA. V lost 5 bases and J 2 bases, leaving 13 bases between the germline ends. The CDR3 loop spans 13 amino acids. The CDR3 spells CSVKLTDTYEQYF. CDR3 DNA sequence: TGCAGCGTTAAATTAACCGACACCTACGAGCAGTACTTC.

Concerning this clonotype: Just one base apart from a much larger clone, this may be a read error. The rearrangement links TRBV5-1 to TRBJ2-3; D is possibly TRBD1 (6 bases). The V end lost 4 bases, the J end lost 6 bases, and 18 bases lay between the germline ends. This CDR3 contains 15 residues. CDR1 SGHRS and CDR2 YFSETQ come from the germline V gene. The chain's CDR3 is CASSLQAGAQDTQYF. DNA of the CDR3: TGCGCCAGCAGCCTCCAGGCAGGGGCACAGGATACGCAGTATTTT.

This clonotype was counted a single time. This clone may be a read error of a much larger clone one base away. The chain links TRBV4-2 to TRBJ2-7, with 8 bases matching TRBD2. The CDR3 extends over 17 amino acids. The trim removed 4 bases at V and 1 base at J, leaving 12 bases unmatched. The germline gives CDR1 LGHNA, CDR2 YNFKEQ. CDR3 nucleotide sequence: TGTGCCAGCAGCCGAGATCTAGGTAGCGGGATTTCCTACGAGCAGTACTTC. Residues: CASSRDLGSGISYEQYF.

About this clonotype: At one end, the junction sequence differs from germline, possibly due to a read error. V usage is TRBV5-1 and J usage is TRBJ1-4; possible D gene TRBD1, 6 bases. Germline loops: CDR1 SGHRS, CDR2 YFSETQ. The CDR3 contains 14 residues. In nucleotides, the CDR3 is TGCGCCAGCAGCCAGCAGGGGACTAGTGAAAAACTGTTTTTT. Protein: CASSQQGTSEKLFF.

Written as DNA, the CDR3 is TGTGCCAGCAGTTACTCGTTGTCGGAGTATAGCAATCAGCCCCAGCATTTT. Translation: CASSYSLSEYSNQPQHF. The rearrangement uses TRBV6-2 or TRBV6-3 and TRBJ1-5; D gene uncertain. CDR3 length equals 17 residues. CDR1 is MNHEY, CDR2 SVGEGT, per germline. The V gene lost 0 bases and the J gene lost 0 bases, with 12 bases spanning the gap.

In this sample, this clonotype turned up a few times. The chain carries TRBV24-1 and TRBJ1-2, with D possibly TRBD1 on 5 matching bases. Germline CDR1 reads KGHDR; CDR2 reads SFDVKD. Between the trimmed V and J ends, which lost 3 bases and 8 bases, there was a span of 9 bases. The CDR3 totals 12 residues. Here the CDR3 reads CATSDGHEGYTF. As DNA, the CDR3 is TGTGCCACCAGTGATGGACATGAGGGCTACACCTTC.

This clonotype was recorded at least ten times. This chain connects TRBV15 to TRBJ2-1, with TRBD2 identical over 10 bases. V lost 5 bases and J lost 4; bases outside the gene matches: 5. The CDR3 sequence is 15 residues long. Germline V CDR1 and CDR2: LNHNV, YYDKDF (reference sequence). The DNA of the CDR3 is TGTGCCACCAGCCGTAGCGGGAGGTCTTACAATGAGCAGTTCTTC. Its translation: CATSRSGRSYNEQFF.

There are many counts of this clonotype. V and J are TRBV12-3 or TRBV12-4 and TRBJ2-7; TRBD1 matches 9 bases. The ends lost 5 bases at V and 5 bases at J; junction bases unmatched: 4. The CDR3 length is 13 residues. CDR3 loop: CASSPTGGNEQYF. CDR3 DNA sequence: TGTGCCAGCAGTCCGACAGGGGGAAACGAGCAGTACTTC.

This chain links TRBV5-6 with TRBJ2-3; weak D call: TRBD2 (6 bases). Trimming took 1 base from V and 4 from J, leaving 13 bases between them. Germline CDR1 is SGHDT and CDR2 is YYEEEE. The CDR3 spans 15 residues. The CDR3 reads CASSLRQGGADTQYF. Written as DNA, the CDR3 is TGTGCCAGCAGCTTGCGGCAGGGAGGAGCAGATACGCAGTATTTT.

The CDR3 sequence: CASSQASPNTEAFF. CDR3 nucleotide sequence: TGTGCCAGCAGCCAAGCATCCCCGAACACTGAAGCTTTCTTT. The V and J genes are TRBV4-2 and TRBJ1-1; D is unclear. V dropped 1 base and J dropped 1 base, with 7 bases sitting between them. Germline CDR1 LGHNA, CDR2 YNFKEQ. The CDR3 contains 14 residues.

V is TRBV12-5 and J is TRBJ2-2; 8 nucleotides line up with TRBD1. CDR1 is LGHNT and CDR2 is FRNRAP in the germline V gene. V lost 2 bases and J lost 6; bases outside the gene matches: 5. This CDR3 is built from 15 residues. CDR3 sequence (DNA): TGTGCTAGTGGTTTGTTACAGGGGGTAGCCGGGGAGCTGTTTTTT. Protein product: CASGLLQGVAGELFF.

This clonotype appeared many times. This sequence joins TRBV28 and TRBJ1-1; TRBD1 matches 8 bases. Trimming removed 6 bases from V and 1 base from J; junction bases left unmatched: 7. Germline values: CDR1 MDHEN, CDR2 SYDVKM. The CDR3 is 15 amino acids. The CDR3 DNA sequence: TGTGCCAGCAGCCCCCTTGGACAGGGGAACACTGAAGCTTTCTTT. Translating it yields CASSPLGQGNTEAFF.

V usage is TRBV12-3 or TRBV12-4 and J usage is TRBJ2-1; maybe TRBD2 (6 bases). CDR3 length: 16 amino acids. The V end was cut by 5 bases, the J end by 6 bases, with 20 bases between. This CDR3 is CASSAQTGLRANEQFF. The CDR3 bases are TGTGCCAGCAGTGCGCAGACGGGACTCAGAGCCAATGAGCAGTTCTTC.

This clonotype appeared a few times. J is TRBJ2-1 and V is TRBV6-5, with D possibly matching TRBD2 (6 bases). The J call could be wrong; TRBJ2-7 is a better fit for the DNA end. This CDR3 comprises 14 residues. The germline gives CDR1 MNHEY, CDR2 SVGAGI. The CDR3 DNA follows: TGTGCCAGCAGTTACCGGACTACCTACAATGAGCAGTACTTC. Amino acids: CASSYRTTYNEQYF.

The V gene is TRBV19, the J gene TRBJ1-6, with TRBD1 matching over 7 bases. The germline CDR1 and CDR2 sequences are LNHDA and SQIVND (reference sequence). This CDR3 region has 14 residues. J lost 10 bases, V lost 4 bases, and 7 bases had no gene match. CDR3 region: CASSTSQGGSPLHF. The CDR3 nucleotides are TGTGCCAGTAGTACCTCCCAGGGGGGATCACCCCTCCACTTT.

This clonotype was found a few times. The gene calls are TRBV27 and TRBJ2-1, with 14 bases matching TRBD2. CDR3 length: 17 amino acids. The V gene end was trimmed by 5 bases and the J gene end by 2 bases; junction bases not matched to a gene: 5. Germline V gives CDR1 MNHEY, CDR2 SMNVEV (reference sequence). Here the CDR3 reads CASSPTSGRAPYNEQFF. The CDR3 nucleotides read TGTGCCAGCAGTCCGACTAGCGGGAGGGCCCCCTACAATGAGCAGTTCTTC.

The CDR3 is CASRRKVLASQETQYF. CDR3 in DNA: TGTGCCAGCAGGAGAAAGGTACTAGCATCCCAAGAGACCCAGTACTTC. The chain uses TRBV2 and TRBJ2-5; TRBD2 is a possible D gene (6 bases). V was shortened by 6 bases and J by 1 base, with 18 bases between the two germline ends. This CDR3 region has 16 residues. Germline lookup yields CDR1 SNHLY and CDR2 FYNNEI.

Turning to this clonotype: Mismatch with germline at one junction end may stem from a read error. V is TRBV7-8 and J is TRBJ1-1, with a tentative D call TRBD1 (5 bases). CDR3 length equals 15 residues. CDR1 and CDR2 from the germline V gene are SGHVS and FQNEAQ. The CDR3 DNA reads TGTGCCAGCGGCTTAGCGGGGGGGAAGAACACTGAAGCTTTCTTT. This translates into CASGLAGGKNTEAFF.

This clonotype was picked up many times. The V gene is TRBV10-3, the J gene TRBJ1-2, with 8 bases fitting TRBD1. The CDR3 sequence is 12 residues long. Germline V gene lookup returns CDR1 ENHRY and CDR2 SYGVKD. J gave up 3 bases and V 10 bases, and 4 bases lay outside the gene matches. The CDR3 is CATGQGDYGYTF. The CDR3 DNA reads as TGTGCCACCGGACAGGGTGACTATGGCTACACCTTC.

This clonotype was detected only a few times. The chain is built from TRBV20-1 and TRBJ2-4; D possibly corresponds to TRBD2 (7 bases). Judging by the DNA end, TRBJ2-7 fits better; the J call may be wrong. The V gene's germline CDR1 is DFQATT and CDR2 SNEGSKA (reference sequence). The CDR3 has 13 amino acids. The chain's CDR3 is CSASGGPVYEQYF. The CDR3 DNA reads TGCAGTGCTAGCGGGGGGCCGGTCTACGAGCAGTACTTC.

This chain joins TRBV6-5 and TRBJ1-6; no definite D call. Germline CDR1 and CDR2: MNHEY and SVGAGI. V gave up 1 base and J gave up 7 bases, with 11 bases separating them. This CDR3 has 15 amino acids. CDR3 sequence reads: CASSYCPQTNSPLHF. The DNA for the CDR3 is TGTGCCAGCAGTTACTGTCCACAGACGAATTCACCCCTCCACTTT.